This passage covers 15 T cell receptor beta chains from one sample sequenced in a study of shared clonotypes between healthy human individuals. Repertoires were generated with immunoSEQ multiplex PCR, while TCRdb's copy carries only in-frame clones and drops some. The table lists 2 million to 2.5 million clones, over 90% of them singletons. Sequencing was done on a sample of naive CD4+ T cells from PBMCs. Subset: CD45RA+ positively selected. The receptor set was obtained from a man younger than 35 in good health. Some clones in this sample may be carry-over from other donors' samples.

J is TRBJ2-4 and V is TRBV7-2, with 13 bases matching TRBD2. The germline gives CDR1 SGHTA, CDR2 FQGNSA. The V gene end was trimmed by 1 base and the J gene end by 7 bases; junction bases not matched to a gene: 13. The CDR3 totals 19 residues. This CDR3 is CASSLVVTSGRAPGNIQYF. The CDR3, as DNA: TGTGCCAGCAGCTTAGTCGTCACTAGCGGGAGGGCCCCGGGGAACATTCAGTACTTC. The full variable domain, rest sourced from reference TRBV7-2 and TRBJ2-4, is GAGVSQSPSNKVTEKGKDVELRCDPISGHTALYWYRQSLGQGLEFLIYFQGNSAPDKSGLPSDRFSAERTGGSVSTLTIQRTQQEDSAVYLCASSLVVTSGRAPGNIQYFGAGTRLSVL.

This chain links TRBV9 with TRBJ2-7; D may be TRBD1 (5 bases). The CDR3 has 11 amino acids. Per the germline V gene, CDR1 is SGDLS and CDR2 is YYNGEE. The V gene lost 3 bases and the J gene lost 9 bases, with 10 bases spanning the gap. CDR3 region: CASSAQGRQYF. The CDR3 DNA reads as TGTGCCAGCAGCGCCCAGGGTCGGCAGTACTTC.

The chain has TRBV7-9 and TRBJ2-3, with D tentatively TRBD1 (6 bases). The V and J ends lost 1 base and 0 bases respectively, with 11 bases between them. Germline loops: CDR1 SEHNR, CDR2 FQNEAQ (reference sequence). CDR3 length equals 16 residues. DNA for the CDR3: TGTGCCAGCAGCTTAGAAGGACAGACTAGCACAGATACGCAGTATTTT. Amino acids: CASSLEGQTSTDTQYF.

Note on this clone: This could be a read error, since a much larger clone is one nucleotide away. Other DNA variants within this sample encode the same CDR3. The chain links TRBV5-1 to TRBJ2-3; TRBD2 matches 10 bases. V gave up 0 bases and J gave up 0 bases; unmatched junction bases: 1. There are 16 residues in the CDR3. Germline V lookup: CDR1 SGHRS, CDR2 YFSETQ. The CDR3 loop is CASSLGTSGSTDTQYF. The CDR3 nucleotides are TGCGCCAGCAGCTTGGGGACTAGCGGCAGCACAGATACGCAGTATTTT.

This chain links TRBV6-5 with TRBJ2-3; 8 nucleotides agree with TRBD1. This CDR3 is built from 15 residues. The V segment lost 5 bases and the J segment 2 bases; nucleotides outside the gene matches: 6. Looked up from germline, CDR1 is MNHEY and CDR2 is SVGAGI. CDR3 amino acids: CASSADRGHTDTQYF. CDR3 sequence (DNA): TGTGCCAGCAGTGCCGACAGGGGCCACACAGATACGCAGTATTTT.

The J gene is TRBJ2-2, the V gene TRBV27; 14 nucleotides align to TRBD2. The CDR3 contains 17 residues. Germline V gene data show CDR1 as MNHEY and CDR2 as SMNVEV (reference sequence). V dropped 6 bases and J dropped 4; count of bases not matched to a gene: 7. The CDR3 is CASRKTSGRALTGELFF. CDR3 nucleotides: TGTGCCAGCAGGAAGACTAGCGGGAGGGCACTCACCGGGGAGCTGTTTTTT.

The rearrangement links TRBV7-2 to TRBJ2-3; D remains ambiguous. The CDR3 sequence is 13 residues long. Germline-derived CDR1 and CDR2 are SGHTA and FQGNSA. Trimming took 3 bases from V and 2 from J, leaving 6 bases between them. CDR3 region: CASSLGLTDTQYF. The CDR3 DNA follows: TGTGCCAGCAGCTTGGGCCTCACAGATACGCAGTATTTT.

The chain uses TRBV15 and TRBJ1-4; TRBD1 is a possible D gene (6 bases). V shed 5 bases and J shed 8 bases, with 18 bases lying between them. This CDR3 contains 15 residues. Germline V CDR1 and CDR2: LNHNV, YYDKDF (reference sequence). This CDR3 is CATSRRPGVTEKLFF. DNA of the CDR3: TGTGCCACCAGCCGTCGGCCAGGGGTTACGGAAAAACTGTTTTTT. The full variable domain, its missing parts supplied by reference TRBV15 and TRBJ1-4, is DAMVIQNPRYQVTQFGKPVTLSCSQTLNHNVMYWYQQKSSQAPKLLFHYYDKDFNNEADTPDNFQSRRPNTSFCFLDIRSPGLGDTAMYLCATSRRPGVTEKLFFGSGTQLSVL.

The gene calls are TRBV28 and TRBJ2-7; 7 nucleotides line up with TRBD1. This CDR3 is built from 13 residues. Germline V gives CDR1 MDHEN, CDR2 SYDVKM. With V trimmed by 5 bases and J by 4 bases, 5 bases remained unmatched. CDR3 region: CASSLGGQYEQYF. CDR3 bases: TGTGCCAGCAGTCTAGGGGGACAGTACGAGCAGTACTTC.

The genes are TRBV4-1 and TRBJ1-2; D not resolved. Trimming pared 1 base from V and 4 bases from J, leaving 16 bases between. CDR3 length: 16 residues. Germline CDR1 MGHRA, CDR2 YSYEKL. The CDR3 DNA reads TGCGCCAGCAGCCAAGGAGGGTTTACACGATCCTATGGCTACACCTTC. Residues: CASSQGGFTRSYGYTF.

V is TRBV28 and J is TRBJ1-1, with TRBD1 as a possible D gene (5 bases). Trimming removed 5 bases at V and 3 bases at J, with 16 bases between. Germline CDR1 and CDR2: MDHEN and SYDVKM. The CDR3 is 15 amino acids. In nucleotides, the CDR3 is TGTGCCAGCAGTCCCCAGGGTAAGGGCGACACTGAAGCTTTCTTT. It yields the protein CASSPQGKGDTEAFF. Based on the CDR3 plus reference TRBV28 and TRBJ1-1, the full variable domain is DVKVTQSSRYLVKRTGEKVFLECVQDMDHENMFWYRQDPGLGLRLIYFSYDVKMKEKGDIPEGYSVSREKKERFSLILESASTNQTSMYLCASSPQGKGDTEAFFGQGTRLTVV.

The count of this clone is one. The rearrangement links TRBV28 to TRBJ1-5; D unresolved. Germline V gives CDR1 MDHEN, CDR2 SYDVKM. V was trimmed by 11 bases and J by 1 base, leaving 18 bases between them. CDR3 length: 15 amino acids. The CDR3 sequence is CAYRAGGQSNQPQHF. In DNA form, the CDR3 reads TGTGCCTATCGCGCTGGTGGGCAGAGCAATCAGCCCCAGCATTTT.

This chain links TRBV10-3 with TRBJ2-7; TRBD2 aligns across 10 bases. The J segment lost 1 base and the V segment lost 5 bases, leaving 2 bases of the junction unmatched. CDR1 and CDR2 (germline): ENHRY, SYGVKD. The CDR3 spans 14 residues. In DNA form, the CDR3 reads TGTGCCATCAGTCGGACTAGCGGTTCCTACGAGCAGTACTTC. Its translation: CAISRTSGSYEQYF.

This clone has a single count. The J gene is TRBJ2-1, the V gene TRBV28, with a possible D match to TRBD2 (5 bases). Germline values: CDR1 MDHEN, CDR2 SYDVKM. The CDR3 totals 16 residues. V gave up 4 bases and J gave up 6 bases, with 19 bases separating them. Here the CDR3 reads CASSSPAGGGGNEQFF. CDR3 DNA sequence: TGTGCCAGCAGTTCTCCCGCTGGCGGCGGAGGCAATGAGCAGTTCTTC.

The chain is built from TRBV11-2 and TRBJ2-7; D gene unclear. V was trimmed by 8 bases and J by 8 bases, leaving 19 bases between them. This CDR3 has 13 residues. Germline V gene lookup returns CDR1 SGHAT and CDR2 FQNNGV. The CDR3 here is CASVETPLTKQYF. As DNA, the CDR3 is TGTGCCAGCGTCGAGACACCACTTACGAAGCAGTACTTC.